A single sample gave rise to the 12 T cell receptor beta chains below, sequenced in a study of shared clonotypes between healthy human individuals. CD45RO-negative, CCR7-selected cells formed the naive CD8 fraction, which excluded terminally differentiated effector memory CD45RA+ cells. The data were produced by immunoSEQ multiplex PCR, yet TCRdb's version contains in-frame clones alone and is incomplete. Of approximately 600,000 clones listed, approximately 95% were seen once; the top ten hold approximately 0.12%. Specimen: naive CD8+ T cells sorted from blood. The receptors were sampled from a woman aged 25-40 years in good health.

This chain connects TRBV14 to TRBJ2-1; 13 bases line up with TRBD2. CDR3 size: 19 residues. With 3 bases clipped from V and 3 bases from J, the junction kept 11 bases outside the gene matches. Germline values: CDR1 SGHDN, CDR2 FVKESK. The CDR3 nucleotides are TGTGCCAGCAGCCAGGTCCCGGGACTAGCGGGAAATCGCTACAATGAGCAGTTCTTC. As protein: CASSQVPGLAGNRYNEQFF. The whole variable domain, filled in from reference TRBV14 and TRBJ2-1, reads EAGVTQFPSHSVIEKGQTVTLRCDPISGHDNLYWYRRVMGKEIKFLLHFVKESKQDESGMPNNRFLAERTGGTYSTLKVQPAELEDSGVYFCASSQVPGLAGNRYNEQFFGPGTRLTVL.

The genes are TRBV27 and TRBJ1-5; tentative D call: TRBD1 (5 bases). V was trimmed by 5 bases and J by 0 bases, leaving 17 bases between them. The CDR3 is 17 residues long. Germline V lookup: CDR1 MNHEY, CDR2 SMNVEV (reference sequence). The CDR3 sequence is CASSATQPTDSNQPQHF. The CDR3 bases are TGTGCCAGCAGTGCAACCCAACCGACAGATAGCAATCAGCCCCAGCATTTT.

This chain links TRBV7-3 with TRBJ1-6; D may be TRBD1 (5 bases). This CDR3 spans 15 amino acids. CDR1 and CDR2 (germline): SGHTA, FQGTGA. The V end lost 2 bases, the J end lost 8 bases, and 13 bases lay between the germline ends. As DNA, the CDR3 is TGTGCCAGCAGCTTATTCGGCGGAGGGGATTCACCCCTCCACTTT. Its translation: CASSLFGGGDSPLHF.

The gene calls are TRBV6-5 and TRBJ2-7; D ambiguous. CDR3 size: 15 residues. CDR1 is MNHEY and CDR2 is SVGAGI in the germline V gene. CDR3 sequence (DNA): TGTGCTTCAGCAGGATCCGTGGGAATTGGACGCGAGCAGTACTTC. Translated, it gives CASAGSVGIGREQYF.

The CDR3: CASSYTTGYGYTF. DNA for the CDR3: TGTGCCAGCAGTTACACGACGGGCTATGGCTACACCTTC. The chain carries TRBV27 and TRBJ1-2; D is uncertain. Trimming left V 4 bases short and J 4 bases short, with 10 bases between. The germline CDR1 and CDR2 sequences are MNHEY and SMNVEV (reference sequence). The CDR3 loop spans 13 amino acids.

The rearrangement links TRBV27 to TRBJ2-1; either TRBD1 or TRBD2 may supply D (5 bases each). Trimming stripped 5 bases from V and 5 bases from J, with 13 bases between. The CDR3 has 14 amino acids. Germline loops: CDR1 MNHEY, CDR2 SMNVEV (reference sequence). The CDR3 is CASSPGPWNNEQFF. Written as DNA, the CDR3 is TGTGCCAGCAGTCCGGGGCCGTGGAACAATGAGCAGTTCTTC.

The chain uses TRBV10-1 and TRBJ2-1, with 7 bases that match TRBD1. The CDR3 spans 16 residues. In germline, CDR1 is WNHNN, CDR2 SYGVQD (reference sequence). J was trimmed by 2 bases and V by 2 bases; bases with no gene match: 6. CDR3 DNA sequence: TGCGCCAGCAGTGAGCCCGGGACAGATACCTACAATGAGCAGTTCTTC. It translates to CASSEPGTDTYNEQFF.

The chain recombines TRBV5-1 with TRBJ2-3; a possible D gene is TRBD2 (6 bases). Per germline, CDR1 SGHRS and CDR2 YFSETQ. The CDR3 extends over 15 amino acids. Trimming stripped 0 bases from V and 4 bases from J, with 12 bases between. Written as DNA, the CDR3 is TGCGCCAGCAGCTTGGTACGGGAGCTCCCAGATACGCAGTATTTT. Amino acids: CASSLVRELPDTQYF.

The rearrangement uses TRBV27 and TRBJ2-7, with D possibly being TRBD1 or TRBD2 (5 bases each). CDR1 MNHEY and CDR2 SMNVEV come from the germline V gene (reference sequence). V was pared by 3 bases and J by 3 bases, with 9 bases between. This CDR3 has 13 residues. As DNA, the CDR3 is TGTGCCAGCAGTTTGGGGGAGAACTACGAGCAGTACTTC. This translates into CASSLGENYEQYF.

V is TRBV9 and J is TRBJ2-5; TRBD1 agrees at 8 bases. The end of the DNA aligns better with TRBJ2-7, so the J call may be wrong. Germline values: CDR1 SGDLS, CDR2 YYNGEE. The CDR3 is 14 residues long. The CDR3 DNA reads TGTGCCAGCAGCGTAGTCCAGGGGGCTGGCGAGCAGTACTTC. This codes for CASSVVQGAGEQYF.

The CDR3 sequence is CASSEGYGDLYEQYF. In DNA form, the CDR3 reads TGTGCCAGCAGTGAAGGGTACGGGGATCTCTACGAGCAGTACTTC. The rearrangement joins TRBV2 to TRBJ2-7; D may be TRBD2 (5 bases). This CDR3 is built from 15 residues. V was shortened by 1 base and J by 3 bases, with 13 bases between the two germline ends. Germline assignment: CDR1 SNHLY and CDR2 FYNNEI.

The rearrangement joins TRBV19 to TRBJ2-2, with TRBD2 as a possible D gene (5 bases). V shed 1 base and J shed 7 bases, with 7 bases lying between them. The germline V gene has CDR1 LNHDA and CDR2 SQIVND (reference sequence). This CDR3 is 13 amino acids long. The CDR3 loop reads CASSIGRFGELFF. CDR3 nucleotides: TGTGCCAGTAGTATAGGGAGGTTCGGGGAGCTGTTTTTT.